This T cell receptor beta chain was recorded in a study of OX40 agonist ivuxolimab in advanced cancers. Study findings and constraints: At doses 0.1 to 3.0 mg/kg, CD4+ and CD8+ clones expanded.

As regards this clone: The target antigen is unknown.

The CDR3 is made up of 15 amino acids. CDR1 and CDR2 (germline): ENHRY, SYGVKD. The V end was cut by 4 bases, the J end by 2 bases, with 14 bases between. Sequencing was performed with immunoSEQ multiplex PCR; in TCRdb, only in-frame clones are kept and a portion is missing. The sample yields about 67,000 clones, roughly 90% seen once. The rearrangement joins TRBV10-3 to TRBJ2-5; D might be TRBD1 (6 bases). This TCR derives from an adult with an advanced solid tumor such as melanoma, head and neck, liver or kidney cancer. Specimen: CD4+ or CD8+ T cells sorted from blood, collected in a trial of the OX40 agonist ivuxolimab. The CDR3 bases are TGTGCCATCAGTGCTACAGGGCTCGGTCAAGAGACCCAGTACTTC. Protein sequence: CAISATGLGQETQYF.